This entry lists 20 T cell receptor beta chains sequenced from one sample in a study of T-cell memory formation after mild COVID-19. TCRdb re-analysed the 5' RACE reads in MiXCR, keeping a single row per CDR3 protein. The sample yields 450,000 to 650,000 distinct CDR3 sequences, 15% to 20% seen once. The specimen sequenced was PBMCs or a T cell subset sorted from them (not recorded which). Receptors originate from an adult woman who had mild COVID-19 (a few samples of this study predate the infection). Cell type and time point are not known.

This sequence joins TRBV15 and TRBJ2-2; D uncertain. Germline lookup yields CDR1 LNHNV and CDR2 YYDKDF (reference sequence). There are 15 residues in the CDR3. V shed 4 bases and J shed 1 base, with 10 bases lying between them. The DNA for the CDR3 is TGTGCCACCAGCAAGAGACGTGGGAACACCGGGGAGCTGTTTTTT. Its protein is CATSKRRGNTGELFF. Full variable domain (rest looked up from reference TRBV15 and TRBJ2-2): DAMVIQNPRYQVTQFGKPVTLSCSQTLNHNVMYWYQQKSSQAPKLLFHYYDKDFNNEADTPDNFQSRRPNTSFCFLDIRSPGLGDTAMYLCATSKRRGNTGELFFGEGSRLTVL.

The CDR3 is CSVPSGRYEQYF. For the CDR3, the DNA is TGCAGCGTTCCTAGCGGGAGGTACGAGCAGTACTTC. V gene TRBV29-1 combines with J gene TRBJ2-7, with 11 bases identical to TRBD2. V shed 5 bases, J shed 4 bases, and the junction held 1 base outside the gene matches. Germline V lookup: CDR1 SQVTM, CDR2 ANQGSEA. The CDR3 contains 12 residues.

This clonotype was detected only a few times. The genes are TRBV7-9 and TRBJ1-2; 8 bases are a match to TRBD1. The CDR3 loop spans 14 amino acids. The junction had 10 bases not matched to a gene; V was cut back by 6 bases and J by 7 bases. Germline V gene data show CDR1 as SEHNR and CDR2 as FQNEAQ (reference sequence). The CDR3 spells CASSRHAGTGGYTF. CDR3 sequence (DNA): TGTGCCAGCAGTCGCCATGCCGGGACAGGTGGCTACACCTTC.

This chain joins TRBV6-2 or TRBV6-3 and TRBJ2-7; 8 bases are a match to TRBD1. Germline loops: CDR1 MNHEY, CDR2 SVGEGT. The CDR3 loop spans 15 amino acids. The J segment lost 7 bases and the V segment lost 7 bases, leaving 15 bases of the junction unmatched. CDR3 amino acids: CASNHLPGQAGEQYF. CDR3 bases: TGTGCCAGCAACCACCTTCCGGGACAGGCGGGGGAGCAGTACTTC.

This clonotype was counted between two and nine times. V usage is TRBV4-1 and J usage is TRBJ1-6, with TRBD1 identical over 7 bases. The CDR3 is made up of 16 amino acids. V shed 4 bases and J 7 bases; nucleotides not matched to a gene: 10. CDR1 is MGHRA and CDR2 is YSYEKL in the germline V gene. The CDR3 here is CASSRSRDSLNSPLHF. The CDR3 DNA reads as TGCGCCAGCAGCCGCTCCCGGGACAGCCTGAATTCACCCCTCCACTTT.

In this sample, this clonotype turned up a few times. CDR3 residues: CSVDWWAGGEETQYF. The CDR3, as DNA: TGCAGCGTTGATTGGTGGGCAGGGGGAGAAGAGACCCAGTACTTC. This sequence joins TRBV29-1 and TRBJ2-5, with 7 nucleotides matching TRBD1. The CDR3 contains 15 residues. Germline CDR1 and CDR2: SQVTM and ANQGSEA. The V segment lost 3 bases and the J segment 3 bases; nucleotides outside the gene matches: 10. The variable domain in full, completed from reference TRBV29-1 and TRBJ2-5, reads SAVISQKPSRDICQRGTSLTIQCQVDSQVTMMFWYRQQPGQSLTLIATANQGSEATYESGFVIDKFPISRPNLTFSTLTVSNMSPEDSSIYLCSVDWWAGGEETQYFGPGTRLLVL.

This clonotype occurred many times. The chain uses TRBV7-8 and TRBJ2-7, with D unresolved. In germline, CDR1 is SGHVS, CDR2 FQNEAQ. The length of the CDR3 is 15 residues. V was pared by 5 bases and J by 4 bases, with 18 bases between. The CDR3 DNA reads TGTGCCAGCAGCCCCTCCGGGTTAGTGGAATACGAGCAGTACTTC. It encodes CASSPSGLVEYEQYF. Using reference TRBV7-8 and TRBJ2-7 for the parts outside the CDR3, the full variable domain is GAGVSQSPRYKVAKRGQDVALRCDPISGHVSLFWYQQALGQGPEFLTYFQNEAQLDKSGLPSDRFFAERPEGSVSTLKIQRTQQEDSAVYLCASSPSGLVEYEQYFGPGTRLTVT.

V is TRBV20-1 and J is TRBJ1-1; D gene ambiguous. Germline-derived CDR1 and CDR2 are DFQATT and SNEGSKA (reference sequence). This CDR3 spans 14 amino acids. Trimming cost V 4 bases and J 1 base, with 13 bases left between them. The CDR3 spells CSAKQSWSNTEAFF. The CDR3 DNA follows: TGCAGTGCTAAGCAGAGCTGGTCGAACACTGAAGCTTTCTTT.

This clonotype was counted between two and nine times. The rearrangement joins TRBV12-3 or TRBV12-4 to TRBJ1-5, with 7 positions matching TRBD1. CDR3 size: 14 residues. V gave up 7 bases and J gave up 3 bases; unmatched junction bases: 6. DNA of the CDR3: TGTGCCAGCACCCAGGGACAGCCCAATCAGCCCCAGCATTTT. Protein sequence: CASTQGQPNQPQHF.

The J gene is TRBJ2-1, the V gene TRBV4-2, with TRBD2 identical over 8 bases. The CDR3 runs to 16 residues. V dropped 7 bases and J dropped 2; count of bases not matched to a gene: 10. CDR1 and CDR2 from the germline V gene are LGHNA and YNFKEQ. The CDR3 region has the DNA TGTGCCAGCACCCAGGAGGGACTAGGGCCCTACAATGAGCAGTTCTTC. It codes for CASTQEGLGPYNEQFF.

This clonotype occurred a few times. The genes are TRBV27 and TRBJ2-1, with a tentative D call TRBD2 (6 bases). CDR1 and CDR2 (germline): MNHEY, SMNVEV (reference sequence). Trimming shortened V by 6 bases and J by 5 bases, and 17 bases separated the two germline ends. CDR3 size: 15 residues. CDR3 in DNA: TGTGCCAGCAGCCTAGGGGCAGGGAGGAACAATGAGCAGTTCTTC. Its translation: CASSLGAGRNNEQFF.

This clonotype occurred many times. The chain combines TRBV7-9 with TRBJ2-7; no reliable D call. Germline CDR1 SEHNR, CDR2 FQNEAQ (reference sequence). Trimming took off 5 bases at V and 5 bases at J, with 13 bases between the two ends. CDR3 length: 13 residues. CDR3 in amino acids: CASSPDDRHEQYF. CDR3 DNA sequence: TGTGCCAGCAGCCCCGATGACCGCCACGAGCAGTACTTC.

The gene calls are TRBV2 and TRBJ2-1; 8 nucleotides line up with TRBD2. This CDR3 has 13 amino acids. The V and J ends lost 6 bases and 9 bases, in that order; junction bases with no gene match: 7. CDR1 SNHLY and CDR2 FYNNEI come from the germline V gene. The CDR3 region has the DNA TGTGCCAGCAGGAGCGGGAGTAGGACTGAGCAGTTCTTC. Amino acids: CASRSGSRTEQFF.

The chain is built from TRBV24-1 and TRBJ2-3; no clear D. Per the germline V gene, CDR1 is KGHDR and CDR2 is SFDVKD. V lost 7 bases, J lost 6 bases, and 19 bases lay in between. The CDR3 sequence is 15 residues long. The CDR3 protein is CATSSSGRVRDTQYF. The DNA of the CDR3 is TGTGCCACCAGCTCGTCGGGTCGGGTTCGGGATACGCAGTATTTT.

This sequence joins TRBV20-1 and TRBJ1-1, with 9 bases fitting TRBD1. CDR3 length: 14 amino acids. Trimming took 1 base from V and 11 from J; bases not matched to a gene: 11. Germline CDR1 reads DFQATT; CDR2 reads SNEGSKA (reference sequence). CDR3 loop: CSARAGTGSPSAFF. Here the CDR3 DNA reads TGCAGTGCTAGAGCCGGGACAGGGAGTCCGTCGGCTTTCTTT.

This clonotype occurred a few times. J is TRBJ2-3 and V is TRBV29-1, with D perhaps TRBD1 (6 bases). In germline, CDR1 is SQVTM, CDR2 ANQGSEA. V shed 6 bases and J shed 6 bases, with 13 bases lying between them. The CDR3 contains 12 residues. The CDR3, as DNA: TGCAGCGTCGGCAGGGGCCCGGATACGCAGTATTTT. Residues: CSVGRGPDTQYF.

The chain carries TRBV5-1 and TRBJ2-3; D may be TRBD1 (6 bases). V lost 4 bases to trimming and J lost 4 bases, with 19 bases between them. Germline assignment: CDR1 SGHRS and CDR2 YFSETQ. There are 16 residues in the CDR3. CDR3 bases: TGCGCCAGCAGCCCGCCCCAGGGGAAGTGGGCAGATACGCAGTATTTT. Translating gives CASSPPQGKWADTQYF. Looking up the rest from reference TRBV5-1 and TRBJ2-3 gives the full variable domain: KAGVTQTPRYLIKTRGQQVTLSCSPISGHRSVSWYQQTPGQGLQFLFEYFSETQRNKGNFPGRFSGRQFSNSRSEMNVSTLELGDSALYLCASSPPQGKWADTQYFGPGTRLTVL.

The J gene is TRBJ2-3, the V gene TRBV29-1, with D maybe TRBD2 (6 bases). The CDR3 spans 12 residues. Germline V gives CDR1 SQVTM, CDR2 ANQGSEA. The V end was cut by 8 bases, the J end by 5 bases, with 14 bases between. The CDR3 DNA follows: TGCAGCCATGGGAGGCGGGGAGATACGCAGTATTTT. This translates into CSHGRRGDTQYF.

V is TRBV7-3 and J is TRBJ2-1; TRBD2 matches 7 bases. Germline assignment: CDR1 SGHTA and CDR2 FQGTGA. The CDR3 contains 15 residues. The V segment lost 5 bases and the J segment 7 bases; nucleotides outside the gene matches: 11. The CDR3 DNA reads TGTGCCAGCAGCCACGGGCTAGCGGTGTTTAATGAGCAGTTCTTC. This codes for CASSHGLAVFNEQFF.

This clonotype was observed a few times. The rearrangement uses TRBV29-1 and TRBJ1-3; D might be TRBD1 (5 bases). The V gene's germline CDR1 is SQVTM and CDR2 ANQGSEA. Deletions cut 6 bases from V and 0 bases from J, with 12 bases between. The CDR3 is made up of 14 amino acids. DNA for the CDR3: TGCAGCGTCCAGACCGGGGCCTCTGGAAACACCATATATTTT. It is translated as CSVQTGASGNTIYF.